Below, 23 T cell receptor beta chains from the same sample are listed, as sequenced in a study of CD8 T cells in ankylosing spondylitis (dated by TCRdb to 2016 to 2017). Their specific antigens are unknown. Libraries were built with 5' RACE. Sequencing instrument: Illumina HiSeq 2500. In-frame beta chains were kept once TCRdb had trimmed the public reads at Q25 with fastp and called clones with MiXCR. Identical CDR3 protein sequences are pooled into one entry, listed with their most common genes and DNA. The sample table shows roughly 400,000 distinct CDR3 sequences, and approximately 20% are seen once. About a sixth of the sample belongs to the ten largest clones. Broader findings and caveats from the paper: A TCR beta motif of several highly homologous amino acid variants appeared characteristic of blood from ankylosing spondylitis patients.

Sequencing was carried out using blood, either unsorted or a sorted T cell fraction (not recorded which). The origin of the receptors is a male donor with ankylosing spondylitis.

V is TRBV28 and J is TRBJ2-2; D may be TRBD2 (5 bases). The germline V gene encodes CDR1 MDHEN and CDR2 SYDVKM. V lost 3 bases to trimming and J lost 4 bases, with 15 bases between them. CDR3 size: 16 residues. The CDR3 loop is CASSFMTTAGTGELFF. The CDR3, as DNA: TGTGCCAGCAGTTTTATGACTACGGCTGGCACCGGGGAGCTGTTTTTT.

V is TRBV29-1 and J is TRBJ2-5; 16 nucleotides agree with TRBD2. Germline V gene data show CDR1 as SQVTM and CDR2 as ANQGSEA. V lost 4 bases to trimming and J lost 0 bases; unmatched junction nucleotides: 5. This CDR3 region has 17 residues. CDR3 in amino acids: CSVAVGLAGGYQETQYF. The CDR3 region has the DNA TGCAGCGTTGCAGTGGGACTAGCGGGAGGGTACCAAGAGACCCAGTACTTC.

The J gene is TRBJ2-7, the V gene TRBV10-3; 8 nucleotides agree with TRBD2. The CDR3 loop spans 14 amino acids. Germline loops: CDR1 ENHRY, CDR2 SYGVKD. After removal of 7 bases from V and 4 bases from J, the junction contained 9 bases not matched to a gene. The CDR3 bases are TGTGCCATCACCAGCGGGAGAAGTGGATACGAGCAGTACTTC. The encoded protein is CAITSGRSGYEQYF.

The rearrangement uses TRBV10-3 and TRBJ1-5; D gene uncertain. CDR1 is ENHRY and CDR2 is SYGVKD in the germline V gene. The CDR3 is made up of 16 amino acids. The V gene lost 0 bases and the J gene lost 7 bases, with 16 bases spanning the gap. In nucleotides, the CDR3 is TGTGCCATCAGTGAGTCGACGGCCGGGTACGGCCAGCCCCAGCATTTT. It yields the protein CAISESTAGYGQPQHF.

Many counts were recorded for this clonotype. The rearrangement joins TRBV29-1 to TRBJ2-7, with TRBD2 matching 7 bases. The J segment lost 2 bases and the V segment lost 3 bases, leaving 4 bases of the junction unmatched. CDR1 is SQVTM, CDR2 ANQGSEA, per germline. The CDR3 consists of 13 residues. The CDR3 DNA reads TGCAGCGTTGAGGCAGGGAGGGCCTACGAGCAGTACTTC. Translating it yields CSVEAGRAYEQYF.

The rearrangement joins TRBV5-1 to TRBJ2-1, with TRBD2 matching over 14 bases. The CDR3 is 15 residues long. Looked up from germline, CDR1 is SGHRS and CDR2 is YFSETQ. The ends lost 4 bases at V and 8 bases at J; junction bases unmatched: 5. This chain's CDR3 is CASSVGLAGGDEQFF. For the CDR3, the DNA is TGCGCCAGCAGCGTAGGACTAGCGGGAGGCGATGAGCAGTTCTTC.

This clonotype appeared a few times. The genes are TRBV7-2 and TRBJ2-7, with TRBD2 identical over 7 bases. The germline V gene encodes CDR1 SGHTA and CDR2 FQGNSA. V lost 6 bases and J lost 0; bases outside the gene matches: 11. The CDR3 sequence is 16 residues long. Here the CDR3 DNA reads TGTGCCAGCAGTCCTCACCAGGTAGCGGGCTCCTACGAGCAGTACTTC. Residues: CASSPHQVAGSYEQYF. Together with reference TRBV7-2 and TRBJ2-7, the CDR3 gives the full variable domain: GAGVSQSPSNKVTEKGKDVELRCDPISGHTALYWYRQSLGQGLEFLIYFQGNSAPDKSGLPSDRFSAERTGGSVSTLTIQRTQQEDSAVYLCASSPHQVAGSYEQYFGPGTRLTVT.

There are a few counts of this clonotype. The gene calls are TRBV6-5 and TRBJ1-5, with D unresolved. V was pared by 4 bases and J by 3 bases, with 16 bases between. The CDR3 sequence is 16 residues long. The germline V gene encodes CDR1 MNHEY and CDR2 SVGAGI. CDR3 protein: CASSSSWSGANQPQHF. The CDR3 DNA reads TGTGCCAGCAGTTCTTCTTGGAGCGGAGCCAATCAGCCCCAGCATTTT.

V is TRBV2 and J is TRBJ1-5, with a weak D call TRBD1 (6 bases). The CDR3 totals 15 residues. Germline CDR1 and CDR2: SNHLY and FYNNEI. V was pared by 4 bases and J by 0 bases, with 10 bases between. The CDR3 is CASSVQGLSNQPQHF. The CDR3 DNA sequence: TGTGCCAGCAGTGTCCAGGGGCTTAGCAATCAGCCCCAGCATTTT.

The chain joins TRBV20-1 to TRBJ2-1, with D uncertain. The ends were cut back, 2 bases at V and 5 bases at J, with 4 bases in the middle. The CDR3 is 11 residues long. Germline CDR1 reads DFQATT; CDR2 reads SNEGSKA (reference sequence). CDR3 in DNA: TGCAGTGCTAGAAACGACAATGAGCAGTTCTTC. Amino acids: CSARNDNEQFF.

The CDR3 loop reads CSARGGLAGGRLTDTQYF. The CDR3 coding sequence is TGCAGTGCTAGAGGTGGACTAGCGGGAGGGCGTTTGACAGATACGCAGTATTTT. This sequence joins TRBV20-1 and TRBJ2-3; 15 bases line up with TRBD2. V lost 1 base to trimming and J lost 3 bases; unmatched junction nucleotides: 8. The CDR3 runs to 18 residues. Germline V gene data show CDR1 as DFQATT and CDR2 as SNEGSKA (reference sequence).

A note on this clonotype: Sequence at one end of the junction differs from germline and may be a read error. This chain links TRBV29-1 with TRBJ2-1; TRBD2 aligns across 9 bases. The length of the CDR3 is 15 residues. Per the germline V gene, CDR1 is SQVTM and CDR2 is ANQGSEA. The CDR3 reads CSGRVGGRAYNEQSF. In nucleotides, the CDR3 is TGCAGCGGGAGGGTTGGCGGGAGGGCCTACAATGAGCAGTCCTTC.

This clonotype was counted at least ten times. CDR3 coding DNA: TGTGCCAGCAACGACGGACCACCGATTGGAGGCTACACCTTC. Translated, it gives CASNDGPPIGGYTF. V is TRBV21-1 and J is TRBJ1-2. TRBV21-1 is flagged as a pseudogene. The CDR3 is 14 residues long.

The chain couples TRBV28 to TRBJ1-5; TRBD1 aligns across 7 bases. V gave up 8 bases and J gave up 3 bases; unmatched junction bases: 4. The CDR3 runs to 13 residues. Germline V gene lookup returns CDR1 MDHEN and CDR2 SYDVKM. In DNA, the CDR3 is TGTGCCAGCCGAGACAGGGTCAATCAGCCCCAGCATTTT. Translating it yields CASRDRVNQPQHF.

This clonotype appeared a few times. This chain links TRBV9 with TRBJ2-1; weak D call: TRBD1 (7 bases). V lost 0 bases and J 10 bases, leaving 20 bases between the germline ends. CDR3 size: 16 residues. Germline V lookup: CDR1 SGDLS, CDR2 YYNGEE. CDR3 amino acids: CASSVASQGGMREQFF. CDR3 coding DNA: TGTGCCAGCAGCGTAGCTAGCCAGGGGGGCATGAGGGAGCAGTTCTTC.

This clonotype was seen more than once but under ten times. This sequence joins TRBV29-1 and TRBJ2-1; D not certain. Germline V gene lookup returns CDR1 SQVTM and CDR2 ANQGSEA. The CDR3 contains 13 residues. Trimming took 1 base from V and 6 from J, leaving 10 bases between them. The CDR3 bases are TGCAGCGTTGAAGTCTCCAATGGCAATGAGCAGTTCTTC. Protein: CSVEVSNGNEQFF.

This clonotype was seen more than once but under ten times. The V and J genes are TRBV12-3 or TRBV12-4 and TRBJ1-5, with a weak D call TRBD1 (5 bases). The CDR3 has 14 residues. Trimming removed 1 base at V and 7 bases at J, with 11 bases between. The CDR3 DNA is TGTGCCAGCAGTTTAGGTGGGGCAAAGCAGCCCCAGCATTTT. Its protein product is CASSLGGAKQPQHF.

This clonotype was counted between two and nine times. The rearrangement uses TRBV5-1 and TRBJ2-3; 7 bases match TRBD2. Trimming took 4 bases from V and 5 from J; bases not matched to a gene: 10. In germline, CDR1 is SGHRS, CDR2 YFSETQ. This CDR3 comprises 15 residues. This CDR3 is CASSPWEGTGDTQYF. The DNA for the CDR3 is TGCGCCAGCAGCCCTTGGGAGGGTACGGGAGATACGCAGTATTTT.

The rearrangement links TRBV7-9 to TRBJ2-1; TRBD2 is a possible D gene (7 bases). CDR1 and CDR2 from the germline V gene are SEHNR and FQNEAQ (reference sequence). Trimming removed 7 bases at V and 8 bases at J, with 18 bases between. This CDR3 region has 14 residues. The CDR3 spells CASTSGYGGDEQFF. CDR3 nucleotides: TGTGCCAGCACTAGCGGATACGGGGGCGATGAGCAGTTCTTC.

The chain couples TRBV12-3 or TRBV12-4 to TRBJ2-7, with TRBD2 matching over 14 bases. J was trimmed by 4 bases and V by 8 bases; bases with no gene match: 1. The CDR3 runs 13 residues. CDR3 region: CASRLAGGYEQYF. The CDR3 bases are TGTGCCAGCCGACTAGCGGGAGGGTACGAGCAGTACTTC.

The chain combines TRBV7-2 with TRBJ2-7; no definite D call. Deletions cut 1 base from V and 0 bases from J, with 7 bases between. CDR3 length: 14 amino acids. The V gene's germline CDR1 is SGHTA and CDR2 FQGNSA. CDR3 bases: TGTGCCAGCAGCTTAGACCCAAGCTCCTACGAGCAGTACTTC. It encodes CASSLDPSSYEQYF. The whole variable domain, remainder taken from reference TRBV7-2 and TRBJ2-7, is GAGVSQSPSNKVTEKGKDVELRCDPISGHTALYWYRQSLGQGLEFLIYFQGNSAPDKSGLPSDRFSAERTGGSVSTLTIQRTQQEDSAVYLCASSLDPSSYEQYFGPGTRLTVT.

V and J are TRBV14 and TRBJ2-7; D is unresolved. The CDR3 has 12 amino acids. The germline gives CDR1 SGHDN, CDR2 FVKESK. Trimming stripped 4 bases from V and 2 bases from J, with 6 bases between. The CDR3 bases are TGTGCCAGCAGCCTCATGACCTACGAGCAGTACTTC. This sequence encodes CASSLMTYEQYF.

This rearrangement joins TRBV11-1 to TRBJ1-2; D not certain. Germline CDR1 reads SGHAT; CDR2 reads FQDESV (reference sequence). This CDR3 is 14 amino acids long. Trimming removed 5 bases from V and 0 bases from J, with 10 bases in between. The DNA for the CDR3 is TGTGCCAGCAGCCCGATGAGTGCTAACTATGGCTACACCTTC. The encoded protein is CASSPMSANYGYTF. Filled out from reference TRBV11-1 and TRBJ1-2, the complete variable domain reads EAEVAQSPRYKITEKSQAVAFWCDPISGHATLYWYRQILGQGPELLVQFQDESVVDDSQLPKDRFSAERLKGVDSTLKIQPAELGDSAMYLCASSPMSANYGYTFGSGTRLTVV.